Reported below is one TCR beta chain. No antigen is known for it. In the PCR, 60 Vbeta and 13 Jbeta primers were used. As processed by the authors: Later work found around 80 million unique TCR beta chains, with some 11 million shared. Clones were sequenced by immunoSEQ multiplex PCR, and TCRdb holds only the in-frame ones, with some missing. That table furnishes V, J and clone size, whereas the DNA furnished D and trimming. Among roughly 120,000 clones listed, about 76% were seen once. The sample belongs to a study of cytomegalovirus exposure and HLA in healthy donors. Overall study results and limits: There were some 150 TCR beta chains listed as cytomegalovirus-associated. A reported reduction in N-insertions relative to the roughly 700-donor mean was seen in an Asian-associated ancestry cluster in a later analysis. Later analysis identified 16,000 or so TCR beta sequences associated with HLA alleles, using a false discovery rate threshold of 0.05.

Sample: PBMCs. The receptor was isolated from a woman in her twenties or thirties in good health and CMV-seronegative.

The DNA for the CDR3 is TGCAGCGTTGACTCCCCCTCGGGACAGGGGAGTAGCGAGCAGTACTTC. This gives the protein CSVDSPSGQGSSEQYF. This sequence joins TRBV29-1 and TRBJ2-7; TRBD1 matches 10 bases. V was clipped by 3 bases and J by 6 bases; unmatched bases: 14. The germline V gene encodes CDR1 SQVTM and CDR2 ANQGSEA. The length of the CDR3 is 16 residues.